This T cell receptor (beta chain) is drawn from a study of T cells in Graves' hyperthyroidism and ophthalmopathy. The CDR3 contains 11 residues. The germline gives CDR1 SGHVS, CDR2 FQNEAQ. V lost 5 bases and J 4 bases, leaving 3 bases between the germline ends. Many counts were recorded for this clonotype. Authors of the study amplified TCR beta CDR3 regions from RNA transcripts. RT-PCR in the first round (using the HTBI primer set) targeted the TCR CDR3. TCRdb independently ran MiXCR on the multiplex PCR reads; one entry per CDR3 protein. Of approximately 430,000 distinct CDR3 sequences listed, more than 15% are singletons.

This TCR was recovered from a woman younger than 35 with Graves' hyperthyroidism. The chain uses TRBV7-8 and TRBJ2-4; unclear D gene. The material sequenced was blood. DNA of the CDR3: TGTGCCAGCAGCACGAAAAACATTCAGTACTTC. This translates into CASSTKNIQYF.